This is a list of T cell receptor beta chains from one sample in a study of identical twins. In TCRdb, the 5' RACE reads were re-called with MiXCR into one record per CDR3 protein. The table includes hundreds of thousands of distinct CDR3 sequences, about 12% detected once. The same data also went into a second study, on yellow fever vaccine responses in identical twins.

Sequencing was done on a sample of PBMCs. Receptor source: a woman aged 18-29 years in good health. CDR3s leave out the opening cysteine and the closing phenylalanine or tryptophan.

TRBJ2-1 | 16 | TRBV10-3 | AISYGTGATISYNEQF
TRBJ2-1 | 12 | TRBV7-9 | ASSLSADYNEQF
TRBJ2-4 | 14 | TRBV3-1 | ASSREDSSGGNIQY
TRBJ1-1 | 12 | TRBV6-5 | ASSSPEGGNEAF
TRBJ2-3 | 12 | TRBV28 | ASSLGGREYTQY
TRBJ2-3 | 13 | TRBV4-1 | ASSSPAGATDTQY
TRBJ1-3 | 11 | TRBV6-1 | ATRAGAGNTIY
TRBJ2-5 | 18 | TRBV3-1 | ASSQENPAVLAGSDETQY
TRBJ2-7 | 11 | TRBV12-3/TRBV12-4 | ASSLIPSYEQY
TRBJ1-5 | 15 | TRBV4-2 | ASSQVLVGRDHQPQH
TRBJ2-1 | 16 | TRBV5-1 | ASSLVVAGAGSYNEQF
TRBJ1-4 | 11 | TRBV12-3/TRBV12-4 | ASSYSSGEKLF
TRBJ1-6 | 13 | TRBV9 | ASSVEGRGNSPLH
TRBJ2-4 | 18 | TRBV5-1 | ASSLAGGLPDQGAKNIQY
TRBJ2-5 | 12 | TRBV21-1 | ASSKTLTGETQY
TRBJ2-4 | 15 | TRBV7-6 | ASSLRTGVERQNIQY
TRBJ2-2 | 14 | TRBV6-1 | ASKGPAGAKTGELF
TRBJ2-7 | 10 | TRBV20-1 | SAPGTAFEQY
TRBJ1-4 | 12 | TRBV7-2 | ASSFDSSGEKLF
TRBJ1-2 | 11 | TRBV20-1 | STYPGLLEGYT
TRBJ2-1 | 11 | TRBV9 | ASSGLGNNEQF
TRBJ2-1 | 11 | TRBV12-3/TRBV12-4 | ASSFQSGRAQF
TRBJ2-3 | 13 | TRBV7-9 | ASSLGIGVADTQY
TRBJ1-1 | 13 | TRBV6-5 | ASSYSWRGNTEAF
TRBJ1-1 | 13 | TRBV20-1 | SAPLRGAMNTEAF
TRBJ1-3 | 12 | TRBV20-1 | SASDGSSGNTIY
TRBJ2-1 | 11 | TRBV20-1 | SARGERVVEQF
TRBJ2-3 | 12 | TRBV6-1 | ASSVWTVTDTQY
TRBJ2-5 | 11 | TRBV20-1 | SASRVGGETQY
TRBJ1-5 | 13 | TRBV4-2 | ASSQTGAEPQPQH